Listed below are T cell receptor beta chains from one sample, sequenced in a study of shared clonotypes between healthy human individuals. Sequencing was performed with immunoSEQ multiplex PCR; in TCRdb, only in-frame clones are kept and a portion is missing. The sample has millions of clones; approximately 95% are singletons. Input material: naive CD4+ T cells from PBMCs. The receptor source for this set is a man younger than 35 in good health. Some clones in this sample may be carry-over from other donors' samples. Each CDR3 is given without its conserved first and last residue.

v_call: TRBV5-1
cdr3_aa: ASSASGRTDTQY

v_call: TRBV6-6
cdr3_aa: ASRPGLAGLNEQF

v_call: TRBV7-9
cdr3_aa: ASSPPKASGNTEAF

v_call: TRBV19
cdr3_aa: ASSISGTVNTEAF

v_call: TRBV7-2
cdr3_aa: ASSLTPAEQY

v_call: TRBV1
cdr3_aa: TSSHRGPNEKLF

v_call: TRBV29-1
cdr3_aa: SVEEVGPEAF

v_call: TRBV7-9
cdr3_aa: ASSLTRDRRPEAF

v_call: TRBV20-1
cdr3_aa: SAHDRDEQY

v_call: TRBV2
cdr3_aa: ASTTEQETQY

v_call: TRBV2
cdr3_aa: ASSDQSEVQPQH

v_call: TRBV29-1
cdr3_aa: SVAGANVLT

v_call: TRBV6-5
cdr3_aa: ASSYSRASGPYEQY

v_call: TRBV7-6
cdr3_aa: ASSLQANTEAF

v_call: TRBV5-1
cdr3_aa: ASSWGIQTNEKLF

v_call: TRBV18
cdr3_aa: ASSSDRYEQY

v_call: TRBV10-3
cdr3_aa: AISAWGQPYTEAF

v_call: TRBV6-5
cdr3_aa: ASSYDVANTEAF

v_call: TRBV4-1
cdr3_aa: ASSQGPVSTEAF

v_call: TRBV4-2
cdr3_aa: ASSQPSLDRFSSGANVLT

v_call: TRBV5-1
cdr3_aa: ASSPGGREAF

v_call: TRBV6-6
cdr3_aa: ASSLAVSSYEQY

v_call: TRBV19
cdr3_aa: ATSVGRTLDTIY

v_call: TRBV5-4
cdr3_aa: ASSPWGGRRSGELF

v_call: TRBV23-1
cdr3_aa: ASSQSKPGELF

v_call: TRBV30
cdr3_aa: AWDRARWDTIY

v_call: TRBV7-3
cdr3_aa: ASSPEDRGLVGRSYNEQF

v_call: TRBV12-5
cdr3_aa: ASGLVAGEVNEQF

v_call: TRBV6-1
cdr3_aa: ASTQGLFNQPQH

v_call: TRBV6-5
cdr3_aa: ASSQTNPTRGQY

v_call: TRBV6-6
cdr3_aa: ASKDLPILHQPQH

v_call: TRBV30
cdr3_aa: AWSVAGWVGEQY

v_call: TRBV4-1
cdr3_aa: ASSQGMASGRLRNIQY

v_call: TRBV29-1
cdr3_aa: SVAVRVNTEAF

v_call: TRBV6-1
cdr3_aa: ASSVGGSNEKLF

v_call: TRBV28
cdr3_aa: ASSLASFEAF

v_call: TRBV27
cdr3_aa: ASSLRLAVAKNIQY

v_call: TRBV5-1
cdr3_aa: ASSLVTRNYGYT

v_call: TRBV28
cdr3_aa: ASRNWQGAYEQY

v_call: TRBV28
cdr3_aa: ASSLPGQGQETQY

v_call: TRBV7-2
cdr3_aa: ASSGGLGRGDTQY

v_call: TRBV29-1
cdr3_aa: SAPGGGTDTQY

v_call: TRBV5-1
cdr3_aa: ASSLWTGATYEQY

v_call: TRBV6-1
cdr3_aa: ATTQGGGFAGELF

v_call: TRBV7-8
cdr3_aa: ASSLENRGIPGELF

v_call: TRBV7-9
cdr3_aa: ASSTRDNNQPQH

v_call: TRBV5-4
cdr3_aa: ASSEASSGNTIY

v_call: TRBV5-5
cdr3_aa: ASSLTAARETQY

v_call: TRBV28
cdr3_aa: ASSLGLAGVETQY

v_call: TRBV28
cdr3_aa: ASRYTGANVLT

v_call: TRBV6-1
cdr3_aa: ASRQGGSYNEQF